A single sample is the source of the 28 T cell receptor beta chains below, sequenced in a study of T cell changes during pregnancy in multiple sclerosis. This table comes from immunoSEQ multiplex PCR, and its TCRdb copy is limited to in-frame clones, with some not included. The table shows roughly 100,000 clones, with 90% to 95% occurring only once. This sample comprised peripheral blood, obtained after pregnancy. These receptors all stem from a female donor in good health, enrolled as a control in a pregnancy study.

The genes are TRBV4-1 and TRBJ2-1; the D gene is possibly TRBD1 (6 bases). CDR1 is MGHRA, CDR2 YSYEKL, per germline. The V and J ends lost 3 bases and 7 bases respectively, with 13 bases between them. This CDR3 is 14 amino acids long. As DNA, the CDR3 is TGCGCCAGCAGCCACCAGGGGAAGAAAAATGAGCAGTTCTTC. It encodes CASSHQGKKNEQFF.

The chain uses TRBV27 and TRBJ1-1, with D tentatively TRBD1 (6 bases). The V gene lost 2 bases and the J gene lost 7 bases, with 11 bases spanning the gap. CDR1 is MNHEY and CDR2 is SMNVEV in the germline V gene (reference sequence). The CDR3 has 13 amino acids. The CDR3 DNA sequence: TGTGCCAGCAGTTTACCCCAGGGGAGTGAAGCTTTCTTT. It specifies CASSLPQGSEAFF.

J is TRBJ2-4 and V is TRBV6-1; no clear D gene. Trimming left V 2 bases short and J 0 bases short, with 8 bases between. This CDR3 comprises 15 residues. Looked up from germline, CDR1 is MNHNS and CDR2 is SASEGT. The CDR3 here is CASSEMGLAKNIQYF. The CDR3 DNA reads TGTGCCAGCAGTGAAATGGGCCTAGCCAAAAACATTCAGTACTTC.

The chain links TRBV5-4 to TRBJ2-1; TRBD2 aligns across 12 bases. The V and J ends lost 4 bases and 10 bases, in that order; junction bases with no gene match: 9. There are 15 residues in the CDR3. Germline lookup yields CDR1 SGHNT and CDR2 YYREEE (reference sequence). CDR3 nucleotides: TGTGCCAGCAGCCGGGCTAGCGGGGGGGCCACCGAGCAGTTCTTC. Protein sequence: CASSRASGGATEQFF. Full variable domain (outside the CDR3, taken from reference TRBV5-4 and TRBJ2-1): ETGVTQSPTHLIKTRGQQVTLRCSSQSGHNTVSWYQQALGQGPQFIFQYYREEENGRGNFPPRFSGLQFPNYSSELNVNALELDDSALYLCASSRASGGATEQFFGPGTRLTVL.

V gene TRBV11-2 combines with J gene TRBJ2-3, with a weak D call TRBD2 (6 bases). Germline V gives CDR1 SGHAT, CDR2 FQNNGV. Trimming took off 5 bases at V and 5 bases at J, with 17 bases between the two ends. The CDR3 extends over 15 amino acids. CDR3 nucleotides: TGTGCCAGCAGCATAACGGGACTTGCGGTAGATACGCAGTATTTT. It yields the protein CASSITGLAVDTQYF. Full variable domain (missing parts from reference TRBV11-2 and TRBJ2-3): EAGVAQSPRYKIIEKRQSVAFWCNPISGHATLYWYQQILGQGPKLLIQFQNNGVVDDSQLPKDRFSAERLKGVDSTLKIQPAKLEDSAVYLCASSITGLAVDTQYFGPGTRLTVL.

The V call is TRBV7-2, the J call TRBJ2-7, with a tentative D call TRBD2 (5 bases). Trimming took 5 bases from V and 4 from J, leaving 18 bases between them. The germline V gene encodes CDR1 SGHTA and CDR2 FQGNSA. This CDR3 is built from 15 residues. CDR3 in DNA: TGTGCCAGCAGCCTACGCCGGAGATCGGGGTACGAGCAGTACTTC. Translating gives CASSLRRRSGYEQYF.

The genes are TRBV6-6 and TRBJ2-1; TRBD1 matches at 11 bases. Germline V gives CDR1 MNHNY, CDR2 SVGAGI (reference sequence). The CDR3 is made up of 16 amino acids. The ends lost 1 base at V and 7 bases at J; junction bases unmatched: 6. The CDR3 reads CASSYYGTGGKNEQFF. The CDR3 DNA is TGTGCCAGCAGTTACTACGGGACAGGGGGAAAAAATGAGCAGTTCTTC.

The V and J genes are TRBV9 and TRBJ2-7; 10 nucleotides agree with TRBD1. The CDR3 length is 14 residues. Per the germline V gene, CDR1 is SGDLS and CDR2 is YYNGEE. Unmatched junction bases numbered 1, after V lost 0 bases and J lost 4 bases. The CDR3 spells CASSVGGQGYEQYF. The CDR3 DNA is TGTGCCAGCAGCGTAGGGGGACAGGGGTACGAGCAGTACTTC.

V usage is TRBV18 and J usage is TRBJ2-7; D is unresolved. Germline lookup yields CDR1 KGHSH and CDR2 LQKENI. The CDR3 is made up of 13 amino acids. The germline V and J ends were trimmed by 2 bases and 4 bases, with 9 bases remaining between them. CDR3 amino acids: CASSPKERYEQYF. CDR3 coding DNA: TGTGCCAGCTCACCAAAGGAGAGATACGAGCAGTACTTC.

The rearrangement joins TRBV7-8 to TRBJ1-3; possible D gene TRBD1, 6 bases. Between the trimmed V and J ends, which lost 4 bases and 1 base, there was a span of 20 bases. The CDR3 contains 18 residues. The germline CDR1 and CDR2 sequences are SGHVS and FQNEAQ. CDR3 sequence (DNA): TGTGCCAGCAGCTCACAGGGATCGGTCACCCTTTCTGGAAACACCATATATTTT. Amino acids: CASSSQGSVTLSGNTIYF.

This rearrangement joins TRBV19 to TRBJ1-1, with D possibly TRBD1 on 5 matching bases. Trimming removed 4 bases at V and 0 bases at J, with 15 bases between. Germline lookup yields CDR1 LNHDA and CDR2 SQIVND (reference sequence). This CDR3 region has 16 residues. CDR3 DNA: TGTGCCAGTAGTAATGGGGCAAGGAGGGTGAACACTGAAGCTTTCTTT. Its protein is CASSNGARRVNTEAFF.

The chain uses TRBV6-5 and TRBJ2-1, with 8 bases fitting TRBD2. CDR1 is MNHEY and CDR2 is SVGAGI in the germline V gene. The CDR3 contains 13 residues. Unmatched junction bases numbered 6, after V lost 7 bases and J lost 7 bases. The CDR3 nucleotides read TGTGCCAGCACCCGGGGGGGGCGGAATGAGCAGTTCTTC. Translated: CASTRGGRNEQFF.

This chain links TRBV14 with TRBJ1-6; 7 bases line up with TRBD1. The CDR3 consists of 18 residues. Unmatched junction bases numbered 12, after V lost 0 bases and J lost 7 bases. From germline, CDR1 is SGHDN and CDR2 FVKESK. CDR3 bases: TGTGCCAGCAGCCAAGACCTACCGGGACAGTCGATGAATTCACCCCTCCACTTT. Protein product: CASSQDLPGQSMNSPLHF.

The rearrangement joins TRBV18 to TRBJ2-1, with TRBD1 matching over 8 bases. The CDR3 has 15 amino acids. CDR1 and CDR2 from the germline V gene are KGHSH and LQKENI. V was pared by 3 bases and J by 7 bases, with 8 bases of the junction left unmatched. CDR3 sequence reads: CASSPGQGAGNEQFF. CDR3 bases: TGTGCCAGCTCACCGGGGCAGGGGGCAGGGAATGAGCAGTTCTTC.

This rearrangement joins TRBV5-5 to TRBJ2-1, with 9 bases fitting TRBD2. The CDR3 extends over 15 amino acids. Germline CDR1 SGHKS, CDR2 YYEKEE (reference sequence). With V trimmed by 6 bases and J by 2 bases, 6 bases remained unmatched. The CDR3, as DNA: TGTGCCAGCACCCGAATAGCGGGGGCCTACAATGAGCAGTTCTTC. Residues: CASTRIAGAYNEQFF. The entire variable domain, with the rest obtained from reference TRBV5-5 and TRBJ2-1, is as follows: DAGVTQSPTHLIKTRGQQVTLRCSPISGHKSVSWYQQVLGQGPQFIFQYYEKEERGRGNFPDRFSARQFPNYSSELNVNALLLGDSALYLCASTRIAGAYNEQFFGPGTRLTVL.

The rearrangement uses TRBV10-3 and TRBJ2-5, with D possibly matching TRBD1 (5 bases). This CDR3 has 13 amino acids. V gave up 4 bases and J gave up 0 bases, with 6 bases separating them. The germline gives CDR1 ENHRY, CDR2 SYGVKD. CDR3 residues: CAISGRDQETQYF. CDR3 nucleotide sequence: TGTGCCATCAGTGGCAGGGACCAAGAGACCCAGTACTTC.

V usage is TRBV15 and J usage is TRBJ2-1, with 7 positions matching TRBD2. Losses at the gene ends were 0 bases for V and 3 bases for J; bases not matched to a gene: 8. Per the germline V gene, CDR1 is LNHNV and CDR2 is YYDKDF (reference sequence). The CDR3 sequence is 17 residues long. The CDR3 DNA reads TGTGCCACCAGCAGAGATGGGGCCCCGGGGGGCTACAATGAGCAGTTCTTC. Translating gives CATSRDGAPGGYNEQFF.

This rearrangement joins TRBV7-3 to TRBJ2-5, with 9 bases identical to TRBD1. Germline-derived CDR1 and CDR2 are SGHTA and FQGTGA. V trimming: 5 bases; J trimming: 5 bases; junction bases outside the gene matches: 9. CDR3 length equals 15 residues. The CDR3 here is CASSPQTGGGETQYF. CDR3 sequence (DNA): TGTGCCAGCAGCCCTCAGACAGGGGGGGGCGAGACCCAGTACTTC.

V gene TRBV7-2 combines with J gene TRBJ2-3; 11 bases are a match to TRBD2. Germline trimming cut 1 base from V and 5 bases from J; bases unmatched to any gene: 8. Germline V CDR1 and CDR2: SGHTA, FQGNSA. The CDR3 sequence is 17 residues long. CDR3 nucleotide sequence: TGTGCCAGCAGCTTAGGGGTTAGCGGGGGGGTTGGAGATACGCAGTATTTT. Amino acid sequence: CASSLGVSGGVGDTQYF. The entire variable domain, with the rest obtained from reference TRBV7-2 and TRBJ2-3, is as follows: GAGVSQSPSNKVTEKGKDVELRCDPISGHTALYWYRQSLGQGLEFLIYFQGNSAPDKSGLPSDRFSAERTGGSVSTLTIQRTQQEDSAVYLCASSLGVSGGVGDTQYFGPGTRLTVL.

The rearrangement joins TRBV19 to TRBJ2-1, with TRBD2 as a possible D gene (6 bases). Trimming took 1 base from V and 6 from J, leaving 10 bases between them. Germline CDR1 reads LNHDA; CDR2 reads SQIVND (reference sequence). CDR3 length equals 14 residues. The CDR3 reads CASSIGAGINEQFF. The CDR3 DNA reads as TGTGCCAGTAGTATAGGGGCGGGGATCAATGAGCAGTTCTTC. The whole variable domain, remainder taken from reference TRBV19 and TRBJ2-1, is DGGITQSPKYLFRKEGQNVTLSCEQNLNHDAMYWYRQDPGQGLRLIYYSQIVNDFQKGDIAEGYSVSREKKESFPLTVTSAQKNPTAFYLCASSIGAGINEQFFGPGTRLTVL.

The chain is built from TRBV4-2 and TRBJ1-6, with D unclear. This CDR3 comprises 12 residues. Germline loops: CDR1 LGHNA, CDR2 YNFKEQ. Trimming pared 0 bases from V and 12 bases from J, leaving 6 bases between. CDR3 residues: CASSQERGPLHF. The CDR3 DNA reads TGTGCCAGCAGCCAAGAACGAGGACCCCTCCACTTT.

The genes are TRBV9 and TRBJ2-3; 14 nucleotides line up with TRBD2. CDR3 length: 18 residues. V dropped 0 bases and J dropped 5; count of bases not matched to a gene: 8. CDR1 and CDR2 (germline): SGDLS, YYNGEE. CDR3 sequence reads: CASSVAVGLAGGVDTQYF. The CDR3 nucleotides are TGTGCCAGCAGCGTAGCCGTCGGACTAGCGGGGGGAGTAGATACGCAGTATTTT.

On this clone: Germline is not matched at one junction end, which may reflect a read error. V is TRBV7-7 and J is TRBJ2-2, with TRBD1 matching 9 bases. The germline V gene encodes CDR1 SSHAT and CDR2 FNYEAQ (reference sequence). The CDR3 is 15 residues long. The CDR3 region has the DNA TGTGCTAGCAGCCCTAGGACAGGGGATTCCGGGGAGCTGTTTTTT. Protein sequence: CASSPRTGDSGELFF.

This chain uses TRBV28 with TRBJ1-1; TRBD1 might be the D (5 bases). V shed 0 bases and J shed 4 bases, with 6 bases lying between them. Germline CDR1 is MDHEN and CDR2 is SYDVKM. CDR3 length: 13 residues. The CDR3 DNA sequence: TGTGCCAGCAGTTTATGGGGGGGCACTGAAGCTTTCTTT. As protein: CASSLWGGTEAFF.

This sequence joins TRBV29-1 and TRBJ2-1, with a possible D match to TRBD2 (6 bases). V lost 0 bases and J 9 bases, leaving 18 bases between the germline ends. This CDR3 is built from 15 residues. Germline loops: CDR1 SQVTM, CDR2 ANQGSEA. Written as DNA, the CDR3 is TGCAGCGTTGAAGAACCCAAGAGGGAGGAGGGTGAGCAGTTCTTC. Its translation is CSVEEPKREEGEQFF.

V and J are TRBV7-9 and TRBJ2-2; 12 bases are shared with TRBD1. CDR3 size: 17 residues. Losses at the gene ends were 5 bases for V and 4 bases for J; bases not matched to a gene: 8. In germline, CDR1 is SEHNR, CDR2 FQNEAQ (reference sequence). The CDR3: CASSTNRDRGLTGELFF. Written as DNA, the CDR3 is TGTGCCAGCAGCACCAACCGGGACAGGGGGCTCACCGGGGAGCTGTTTTTT.

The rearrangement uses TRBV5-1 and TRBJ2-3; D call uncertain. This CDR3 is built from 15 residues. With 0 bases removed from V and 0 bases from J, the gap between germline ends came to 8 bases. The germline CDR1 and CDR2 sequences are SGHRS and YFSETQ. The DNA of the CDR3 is TGCGCCAGCAGCTTGGAGCCCTCTAGCACAGATACGCAGTATTTT. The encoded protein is CASSLEPSSTDTQYF.

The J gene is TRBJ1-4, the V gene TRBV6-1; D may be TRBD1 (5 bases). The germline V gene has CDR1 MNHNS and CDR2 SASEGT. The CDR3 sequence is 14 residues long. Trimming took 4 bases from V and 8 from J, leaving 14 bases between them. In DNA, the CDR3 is TGTGCCAGCAGTGGGGGCAGGGTAACCGAAAAACTGTTTTTT. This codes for CASSGGRVTEKLFF.